The sequence of this T cell receptor beta chain was determined in a study of blood T cells in healthy people across ages. Turning to this clonotype: What it binds is not known.

The study isolated at least 6 million PBMCs from each sample. Points from the study as a whole: Age showed a roughly linear inverse relationship with TCR beta diversity per million T cells.

Primed by a sample-barcoded 5' primer and a J-beta primer mix, a second PCR proceeded for roughly 7 to 11 cycles. Each CDR3 protein gets one entry after TCRdb re-called the 5' RACE reads with MiXCR. The profile shows more than 650,000 distinct CDR3 sequences, roughly 53% of them singletons. The sequencing input was blood. The clonotype comes from a man older than 75 in good health.

CDR3 protein: CATSDRGRETQYF. In DNA, the CDR3 is TGTGCCACCAGTGACAGGGGGAGAGAGACCCAGTACTTC. The chain carries TRBV24-1 and TRBJ2-7, with TRBD1 matching 7 bases. The closer fit of TRBJ2-5 to the DNA end suggests the J call may be wrong. CDR1 KGHDR and CDR2 SFDVKD come from the germline V gene. The CDR3 sequence is 13 residues long.